This T cell receptor beta chain was sequenced for a study of PD-1 blockade in classical Hodgkin lymphoma. All trial patients relapsed after autologous stem cell transplantation. Magnetic negative selection was used to purify CD4+ T cells from thawed PBMCs. From germline, CDR1 is MNHNY and CDR2 SVGAGI (reference sequence). The CDR3 is 15 residues long. Deletions cut 3 bases from V and 7 bases from J, with 16 bases between. Produced via immunoSEQ multiplex PCR; TCRdb's table is partial and in-frame only. This table has tens of thousands of clones, 84% appearing once. The rearrangement links TRBV6-6 to TRBJ2-1, with D possibly being TRBD1 (5 bases). The TCR comes from a human donor with classical Hodgkin lymphoma. Sequenced material: CD4+ T cells from blood, taken at baseline. In nucleotides, the CDR3 is TGTGCCAGCAGTTATGGGCAGGGCCTCGATAATGAGCAGTTCTTC. Protein sequence: CASSYGQGLDNEQFF.